What follows describes a single TCR beta chain. Its cognate antigen is unknown. The data were obtained in a study of beta chain features in type 1 diabetes. Study-level background: Age, gender and cell yields were similar between patients and healthy donors.

Study-wide findings and caveats: In all four CD4+ subsets, TCRB CDR3 length was significantly, moderately reduced in type 1 diabetes. Patients' naive, central memory and regulatory TCRB repertoires appeared more alike than those of healthy donors.

Unmatched junction bases numbered 12, after V lost 5 bases and J lost 9 bases. Germline V gene sequence: CDR1 MDHEN, CDR2 SYDVKM. The CDR3 is 15 residues long. Reverse transcription of all isolated RNA meant that expressed TCRB transcripts were sequenced. Several million reads per sample on average were obtained from naive, central memory and regulatory T cell samples. Generated by immunoSEQ multiplex PCR, the TCRdb table keeps only in-frame clones and is missing some. The table lists approximately 130,000 clones, 17% of them singletons. Sorted CD4+ subsets: naive, central memory, regulatory, stem cell-like memory (CD45RO/CCR7/CD25/CD127/CD95/CD27 panel).

V gene TRBV28 combines with J gene TRBJ2-1; 8 bases match TRBD1. Sequencing was performed on central memory CD4+ T cells from blood. This receptor was taken from a man aged 18 to 30 with type 1 diabetes. DNA of the CDR3: TGTGCCAGCAGTGTACAGGGGGGAGAAGCTAGTGAGCAGTTCTTC. Translation gives CASSVQGGEASEQFF. Complete variable domain (other parts from reference TRBV28 and TRBJ2-1): DVKVTQSSRYLVKRTGEKVFLECVQDMDHENMFWYRQDPGLGLRLIYFSYDVKMKEKGDIPEGYSVSREKKERFSLILESASTNQTSMYLCASSVQGGEASEQFFGPGTRLTVL.